Below, 2 T cell receptor beta chains from the same sample are listed, as sequenced in a study of CXCR3-negative and CXCR3-positive naive CD8 T cells. General study findings and limits: Higher TRB CDR3 hydrophobicity marked CXCR3-positive naive cells relative to CXCR3-negative naive cells.

These receptors' targets are unknown. The TRB cDNA libraries were prepared by 5' RACE with UMI labels. TCRdb re-called the 5' RACE reads, yielding one record per CDR3 amino acid sequence without DNA. The ten top clones account for 0.49%, within a sample of over 150,000 distinct CDR3 sequences. Sequencing was carried out using naive CXCR3+ CD8+ T cells from blood. The subset was: CD45RO-CCR7+CD27+CD95- naive CD8+ T cells expressing CXCR3 (TNR3+). The receptors here all came from a human donor in good health. Some clones in this sample may be carry-over from other donors' samples.

The rearrangement joins TRBV10-2 to TRBJ2-7; the TCRdb call, TRBD2, lacks DNA for checking. CDR3 length equals 16 residues. CDR1 is WSHSY and CDR2 is SAAADI in the germline V gene. The CDR3 here is CASSDPLGGRDYEQYF.

The chain joins TRBV20-1 to TRBJ2-1; TCRdb selects TRBD1, and the lack of DNA leaves this call unchecked. Per germline, CDR1 DFQATT and CDR2 SNEGSKA (reference sequence). The CDR3 contains 12 residues. Here the CDR3 reads CSAPGGTDEQFF.